This TCR beta chain was identified during a study of blood T cell repertoires in COVID-19. This CDR3 spans 12 amino acids. Germline lookup yields CDR1 MDHEN and CDR2 SYDVKM. V was pared by 10 bases and J by 5 bases, with 14 bases between. Using immunoSEQ multiplex PCR, the repertoire was profiled, and TCRdb retains in-frame clones only, with some absent. The table has about 62,000 clones, under 80% seen once. Participants' reported clinical history set cohort assignment. The sequencing sample was made of PBMCs or T cells enriched from blood (not recorded which). The sequence came from a woman aged 60-70 years who had been exposed to COVID-19. The chain combines TRBV28 with TRBJ1-1; no definite D call. The CDR3 region is CATQGGRTEAFF. The CDR3 region has the DNA TGTGCCACCCAAGGCGGGCGTACTGAAGCTTTCTTT.